This T cell receptor beta chain was found in a study of T cells in Graves' hyperthyroidism and ophthalmopathy. Study findings and constraints: The model made its ophthalmopathy prediction, and onset followed a median around 6.9 months later.

Germline CDR1 reads LNHNV; CDR2 reads YYDKDF (reference sequence). With V trimmed by 4 bases and J by 5 bases, 3 bases remained unmatched. This CDR3 spans 13 amino acids. The cohort's ophthalmopathy patients, a group with duration under 3 months, had a Clinical Activity Score of at least 3 and a NOSPECS grade of at least 4. Patients having uncontrolled infection, another autoimmune disease, pregnancy or lactation were not included. The diagnoses drew upon clinical symptoms, serum thyroxine and TRAb, thyroid ultrasound and orbital computed tomography. TCR beta CDR3 region amplification was performed from RNA transcripts. Using the HTBI primer set, a first-round RT-PCR was run on the TCR CDR3. MiXCR, run by TCRdb on the multiplex PCR reads, gives a single entry per CDR3 protein. The sample records about 640,000 distinct CDR3 sequences, under 25% being singletons. As regards this clonotype: Its antigen is not identified.

The TCR comes from a man in his thirties or forties with Graves' ophthalmopathy. The sample taken for sequencing was blood. The chain links TRBV15 to TRBJ1-1, with 8 bases that match TRBD1. CDR3 nucleotide sequence: TGTGCCACCAGCAATACAGGGGGAACTGAAGCTTTCTTT. Translating it yields CATSNTGGTEAFF.